This entry lists 10 T cell receptor beta chains sequenced from one sample in a study of CD8+ T cells in alopecia areata. The authors extracted RNA and reverse transcribed it into cDNA as the sequencing template. Produced via immunoSEQ multiplex PCR; TCRdb's table is partial and in-frame only. The sample contains more than 200,000 clones, 40% to 55% of which appear only once. Treatment meaning: oral pan-JAK inhibitor, 5-10 mg twice daily. Sequencing used CD4+ T cells sorted from blood, obtained at roughly week 36, from a patient treated with tofacitinib. These receptors were collected from a human donor with alopecia areata.

The CDR3 DNA reads TGCAGCGGGCGGACAGACGGGACCTCCGAGCAGTACTTC. Translated, it gives CSGRTDGTSEQYF. V and J are TRBV29-1 and TRBJ2-7; weak D call: TRBD1 (6 bases). CDR1 SQVTM and CDR2 ANQGSEA come from the germline V gene. V dropped 7 bases and J dropped 6 bases, with 19 bases sitting between them. This CDR3 is 13 amino acids long.

In its sample, this clone was seen a few times. V usage is TRBV25-1 and J usage is TRBJ2-5; 10 bases are shared with TRBD2. CDR3 size: 16 residues. Germline assignment: CDR1 MGHDK and CDR2 SYGVNS. V lost 9 bases and J lost 4; bases outside the gene matches: 14. The chain's CDR3 is CASSYGVAGGSETQYF. DNA of the CDR3: TGTGCCAGTAGCTATGGGGTAGCGGGAGGATCAGAGACCCAGTACTTC. Combining the CDR3 with reference TRBV25-1 and TRBJ2-5 gives the whole variable domain EADIYQTPRYLVIGTGKKITLECSQTMGHDKMYWYQQDPGMELHLIHYSYGVNSTEKGDLSSESTVSRIRTEHFPLTLESARPSHTSQYLCASSYGVAGGSETQYFGPGTRLLVL.

The chain uses TRBV4-2 and TRBJ1-3; D remains unclear. The CDR3 has 15 residues. With 4 bases removed from V and 4 bases from J, the gap between germline ends came to 14 bases. Germline V gene sequence: CDR1 LGHNA, CDR2 YNFKEQ. For the CDR3, the DNA is TGTGCCAGCAGCCGGAACAAGGTCTCAGGAAACACCATATATTTT. Protein sequence: CASSRNKVSGNTIYF.

This chain connects TRBV4-1 to TRBJ2-2; D might be TRBD1 or TRBD2, each matching 6 bases. The germline gives CDR1 MGHRA, CDR2 YSYEKL. V was shortened by 5 bases and J by 7 bases, with 26 bases between the two germline ends. There are 18 residues in the CDR3. CDR3 nucleotide sequence: TGCGCCAGCAGCAAAGGCGGTTCGGGGGCGCGAGATGGCGGGGAGCTGTTTTTT. It translates to CASSKGGSGARDGGELFF.

This chain connects TRBV18 to TRBJ2-1; 9 nucleotides line up with TRBD1. V was clipped by 5 bases and J by 8 bases; unmatched bases: 4. This CDR3 spans 13 amino acids. CDR1 is KGHSH and CDR2 is LQKENI in the germline V gene. As DNA, the CDR3 is TGTGCCAGCTCAAGGGACAGGGCCGATGAGCAGTTCTTC. This sequence encodes CASSRDRADEQFF.

This clone turned up a few times. The rearrangement joins TRBV29-1 to TRBJ2-2; D gene ambiguous. The CDR3 runs 13 residues. Per the germline V gene, CDR1 is SQVTM and CDR2 is ANQGSEA. V shed 2 bases and J shed 11 bases, with 15 bases lying between them. CDR3 coding DNA: TGCAGCGTTGAATCACTTACACCGGGTGAGCTGTTTTTT. Amino acid sequence: CSVESLTPGELFF.

This chain links TRBV9 with TRBJ2-3; weak D call: TRBD2 (5 bases). Germline CDR1 reads SGDLS; CDR2 reads YYNGEE. V was pared by 0 bases and J by 9 bases, with 17 bases between. This CDR3 has 15 residues. The CDR3 loop reads CASSVDTLGSSTQYF. CDR3 nucleotides: TGTGCCAGCAGCGTAGACACATTAGGGAGTAGCACGCAGTATTTT. Supplemented by reference TRBV9 and TRBJ2-3, the full variable domain reads DSGVTQTPKHLITATGQRVTLRCSPRSGDLSVYWYQQSLDQGLQFLIQYYNGEERAKGNILERFSAQQFPDLHSELNLSSLELGDSALYFCASSVDTLGSSTQYFGPGTRLTVL.

This clone was seen just once. The chain combines TRBV2 with TRBJ2-1, with unresolved D. There are 14 residues in the CDR3. Germline values: CDR1 SNHLY, CDR2 FYNNEI. V was shortened by 8 bases and J by 0 bases, with 11 bases between the two germline ends. CDR3 sequence: CASLLRISYNEQFF. In nucleotides, the CDR3 is TGTGCCAGCCTTCTTAGAATCTCCTACAATGAGCAGTTCTTC.

This clone was observed a few times. The CDR3 here is CASSKGQINEQFF. DNA of the CDR3: TGTGCCAGCAGCAAGGGACAGATCAATGAGCAGTTCTTC. The chain recombines TRBV7-3 with TRBJ2-1, with TRBD1 identical over 7 bases. V lost 5 bases and J lost 6; bases outside the gene matches: 4. The germline V gene encodes CDR1 SGHTA and CDR2 FQGTGA. The CDR3 is 13 residues long.

A few counts support this clone. Other DNA sequences of this sample code for an identical CDR3. The rearrangement joins TRBV9 to TRBJ2-1; no clear D gene. The CDR3 is 11 residues long. Germline CDR1 reads SGDLS; CDR2 reads YYNGEE. V lost 2 bases and J 7 bases, leaving 4 bases between the germline ends. CDR3 nucleotides: TGTGCCAGCAGCGTGGTGAATGAGCAGTTCTTC. It yields the protein CASSVVNEQFF.